Shown below are 8 T cell receptor beta chains from a single sample sequenced in a study of radiotherapy plus CTLA-4 blockade in lung cancer. Measured with immunoSEQ multiplex PCR; TCRdb has only the in-frame clones, and not every one. Among some 94,000 clones listed, approximately 78% were seen once. This material consisted of peripheral blood, taken from a patient treated with radiotherapy plus ipilimumab. The receptor source for this set is a human donor with non-small cell lung cancer that progressed on radiotherapy plus ipilimumab.

V usage is TRBV27 and J usage is TRBJ2-3, with D unclear. The germline V gene has CDR1 MNHEY and CDR2 SMNVEV (reference sequence). Trimming shortened V by 4 bases and J by 7 bases, and 12 bases separated the two germline ends. CDR3 size: 13 residues. The CDR3 nucleotides read TGTGCCAGCAGTTCAAGGGCTACAAATACGCAGTATTTT. Residues: CASSSRATNTQYF.

This rearrangement joins TRBV6-5 to TRBJ1-1; unclear D gene. With 6 bases removed from V and 6 bases from J, the gap between germline ends came to 14 bases. CDR1 is MNHEY and CDR2 is SVGAGI in the germline V gene. The CDR3 spans 13 residues. For the CDR3, the DNA is TGTGCCAGCAGCGAGAGGCAATTGGCTGAAGCTTTCTTT. This sequence encodes CASSERQLAEAFF.

The chain combines TRBV25-1 with TRBJ1-1; possibly TRBD1 for D (6 bases). CDR3 length: 13 amino acids. Trimming left V 4 bases short and J 4 bases short, with 10 bases between. Germline CDR1 and CDR2: MGHDK and SYGVNS. DNA for the CDR3: TGTGCCAGCAGTGTTCGGGGGGCCACTGAAGCTTTCTTT. Translation: CASSVRGATEAFF.

The rearrangement joins TRBV6-6 to TRBJ1-4; the match to TRBD1 covers 7 bases. Germline assignment: CDR1 MNHNY and CDR2 SVGAGI (reference sequence). The CDR3 runs to 13 residues. J was trimmed by 4 bases and V by 6 bases; bases with no gene match: 2. This CDR3 reads CASRGQFNEKLFF. The CDR3 nucleotides read TGTGCCAGCAGGGGACAGTTTAATGAAAAACTGTTTTTT.

The chain combines TRBV10-3 with TRBJ2-3, with TRBD2 matching 11 bases. The CDR3 contains 18 residues. Germline CDR1 reads ENHRY; CDR2 reads SYGVKD. Losses at the gene ends were 3 bases for V and 5 bases for J; bases not matched to a gene: 13. The chain's CDR3 is CAISEDLAGGLGRDTQYF. In DNA form, the CDR3 reads TGTGCCATCAGTGAAGACCTAGCGGGAGGCCTTGGCAGAGATACGCAGTATTTT.

This clone was counted once. V usage is TRBV5-6 and J usage is TRBJ1-5; no definite D call. The CDR3 spans 14 residues. Trimming cost V 2 bases and J 4 bases, with 10 bases left between them. Germline CDR1 is SGHDT and CDR2 is YYEEEE. DNA of the CDR3: TGTGCCAGCAGCTTAGGAGGAGGAAATCAGCCCCAGCATTTT. This sequence encodes CASSLGGGNQPQHF.

V and J are TRBV19 and TRBJ2-2, with 11 positions matching TRBD2. From germline, CDR1 is LNHDA and CDR2 SQIVND (reference sequence). Losses at the gene ends were 7 bases for V and 1 base for J; bases not matched to a gene: 8. The CDR3 sequence is 17 residues long. The CDR3 sequence is CASKPLGTSGNTGELFF. The CDR3 nucleotides are TGTGCCAGTAAACCTCTCGGGACTAGCGGGAACACCGGGGAGCTGTTTTTT.

The rearrangement links TRBV28 to TRBJ2-4, with 9 positions matching TRBD2. Germline-derived CDR1 and CDR2 are MDHEN and SYDVKM. This CDR3 spans 17 amino acids. Trimming took 5 bases from V and 4 from J; bases not matched to a gene: 12. The CDR3 region is CASSLAGSGATKNIQYF. The CDR3 DNA follows: TGTGCCAGCAGTCTAGCGGGGTCGGGGGCGACTAAAAACATTCAGTACTTC.